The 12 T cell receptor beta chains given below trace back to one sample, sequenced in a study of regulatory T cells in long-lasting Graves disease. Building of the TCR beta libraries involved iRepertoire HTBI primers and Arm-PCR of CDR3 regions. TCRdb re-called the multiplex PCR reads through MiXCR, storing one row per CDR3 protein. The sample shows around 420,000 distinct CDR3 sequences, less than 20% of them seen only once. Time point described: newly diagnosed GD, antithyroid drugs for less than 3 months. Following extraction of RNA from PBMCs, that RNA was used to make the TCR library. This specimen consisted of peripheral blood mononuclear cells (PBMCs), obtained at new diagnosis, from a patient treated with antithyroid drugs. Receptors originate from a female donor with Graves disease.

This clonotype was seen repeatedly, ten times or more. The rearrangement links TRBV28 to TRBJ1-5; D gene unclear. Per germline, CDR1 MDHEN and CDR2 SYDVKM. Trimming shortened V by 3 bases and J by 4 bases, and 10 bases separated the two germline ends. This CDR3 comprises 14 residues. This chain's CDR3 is CASSLGPPNQPQHF. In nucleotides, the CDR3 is TGTGCCAGCAGTTTGGGCCCCCCGAATCAGCCCCAGCATTTT.

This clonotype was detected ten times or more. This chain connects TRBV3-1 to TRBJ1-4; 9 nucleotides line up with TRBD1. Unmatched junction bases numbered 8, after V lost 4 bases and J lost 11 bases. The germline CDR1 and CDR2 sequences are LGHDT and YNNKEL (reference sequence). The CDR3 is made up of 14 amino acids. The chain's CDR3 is CASSPGQGIEKLFF. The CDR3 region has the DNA TGTGCCAGCAGCCCCGGACAGGGGATAGAGAAACTGTTTTTT.

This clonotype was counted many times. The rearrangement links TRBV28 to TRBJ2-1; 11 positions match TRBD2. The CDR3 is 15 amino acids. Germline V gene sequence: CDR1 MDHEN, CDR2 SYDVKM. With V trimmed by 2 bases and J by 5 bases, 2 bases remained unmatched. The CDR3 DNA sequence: TGTGCCAGCAGTTTAGTGGGACTAGCGGACAATGAGCAGTTCTTC. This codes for CASSLVGLADNEQFF.

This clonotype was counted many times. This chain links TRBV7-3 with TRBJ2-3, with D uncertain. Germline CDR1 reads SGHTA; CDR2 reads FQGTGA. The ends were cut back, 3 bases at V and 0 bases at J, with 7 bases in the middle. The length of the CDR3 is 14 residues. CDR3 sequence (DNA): TGTGCCAGCAGCTTCGGCAGGAGCACAGATACGCAGTATTTT. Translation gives CASSFGRSTDTQYF.

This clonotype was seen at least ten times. This CDR3 reads CASSKRPTAYEQYF. DNA for the CDR3: TGTGCCAGCAGCAAGAGACCTACCGCCTACGAGCAGTACTTC. V gene TRBV12-3 or TRBV12-4 combines with J gene TRBJ2-7, with unresolved D. Trimming took off 6 bases at V and 2 bases at J, with 14 bases between the two ends. The CDR3 runs 14 residues.

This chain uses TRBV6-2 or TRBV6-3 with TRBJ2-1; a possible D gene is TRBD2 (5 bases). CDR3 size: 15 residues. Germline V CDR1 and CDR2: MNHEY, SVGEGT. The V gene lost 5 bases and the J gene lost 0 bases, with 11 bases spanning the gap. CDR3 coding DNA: TGTGCCAGCAGTGAAGGCGGGCGCTCCTACAATGAGCAGTTCTTC. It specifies CASSEGGRSYNEQFF.

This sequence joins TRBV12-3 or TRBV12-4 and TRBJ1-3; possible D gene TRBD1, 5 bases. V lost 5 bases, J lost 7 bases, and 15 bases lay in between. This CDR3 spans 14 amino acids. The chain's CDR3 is CASSPGGGRNTIYF. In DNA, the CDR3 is TGTGCCAGCAGTCCCGGGGGGGGTCGGAACACCATATATTTT.

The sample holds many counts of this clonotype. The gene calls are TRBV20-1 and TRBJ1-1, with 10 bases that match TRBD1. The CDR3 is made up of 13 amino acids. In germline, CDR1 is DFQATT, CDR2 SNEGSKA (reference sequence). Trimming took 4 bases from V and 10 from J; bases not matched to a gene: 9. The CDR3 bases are TGCAGTGCTACCGAGACAGGGGGCGGTGTAGCTTTCTTT. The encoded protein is CSATETGGGVAFF.

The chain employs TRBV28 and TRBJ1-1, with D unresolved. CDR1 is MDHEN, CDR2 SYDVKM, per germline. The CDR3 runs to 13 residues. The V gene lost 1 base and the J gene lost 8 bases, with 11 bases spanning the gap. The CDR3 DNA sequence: TGTGCCAGCAGTTTATTGACGCGGACCGAAGCTTTCTTT. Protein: CASSLLTRTEAFF.

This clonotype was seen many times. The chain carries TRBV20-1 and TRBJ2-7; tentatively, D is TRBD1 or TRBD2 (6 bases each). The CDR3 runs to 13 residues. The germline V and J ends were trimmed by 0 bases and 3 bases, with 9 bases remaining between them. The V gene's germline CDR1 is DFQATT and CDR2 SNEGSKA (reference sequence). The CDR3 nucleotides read TGCAGTGCTAGAGAGGGGGGCGGCTACGAGCAGTACTTC. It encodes CSAREGGGYEQYF.

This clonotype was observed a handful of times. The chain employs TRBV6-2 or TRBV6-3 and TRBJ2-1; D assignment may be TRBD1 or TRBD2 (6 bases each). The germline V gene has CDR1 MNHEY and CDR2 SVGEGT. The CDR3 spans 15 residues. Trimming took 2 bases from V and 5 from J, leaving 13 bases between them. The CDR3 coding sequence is TGTGCCAGCAGTTACGACGGGGGCCAGAACAATGAGCAGTTCTTC. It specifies CASSYDGGQNNEQFF.

The CDR3 sequence: CASRLAGGRDLNSPLHF. DNA for the CDR3: TGTGCCAGCAGACTGGCTGGGGGCAGGGACCTTAATTCACCCCTCCACTTT. This sequence joins TRBV28 and TRBJ1-6, with a tentative D call TRBD1 (6 bases). V dropped 6 bases and J dropped 6 bases, with 21 bases sitting between them. Germline CDR1 MDHEN, CDR2 SYDVKM. CDR3 length: 17 residues.